A single sample gave rise to the 21 T cell receptor beta chains below, sequenced in a study of blood T cell repertoires in COVID-19. Measured with immunoSEQ multiplex PCR; TCRdb has only the in-frame clones, and not every one. The data show roughly 250,000 clones, about 88% seen once. Sample: PBMCs or T cells enriched from blood (not recorded which). Source of these receptors: a woman in her 50s who had recovered from COVID-19.

The chain employs TRBV27 and TRBJ2-2; 8 nucleotides line up with TRBD2. The CDR3 is 16 residues long. J was trimmed by 1 base and V by 4 bases; bases with no gene match: 5. Looked up from germline, CDR1 is MNHEY and CDR2 is SMNVEV (reference sequence). The CDR3 protein is CASSWVAGMNTGELFF. CDR3 nucleotide sequence: TGTGCCAGCAGTTGGGTAGCGGGAATGAACACCGGGGAGCTGTTTTTT.

The chain links TRBV25-1 to TRBJ2-7; TRBD2 aligns across 8 bases. Germline V gene sequence: CDR1 MGHDK, CDR2 SYGVNS. The CDR3 is 14 residues long. V was clipped by 4 bases and J by 3 bases; unmatched bases: 5. The CDR3 sequence: CASSVASGFYEQYF. The CDR3 DNA reads as TGTGCCAGCAGTGTAGCTAGCGGGTTCTACGAGCAGTACTTC.

V gene TRBV11-1 combines with J gene TRBJ1-5; D may be TRBD1 (5 bases). The CDR3 totals 13 residues. Trimming took off 3 bases at V and 5 bases at J, with 8 bases between the two ends. Germline loops: CDR1 SGHAT, CDR2 FQDESV (reference sequence). The CDR3 reads CASSFTGDQPQHF. As DNA, the CDR3 is TGTGCCAGCAGCTTCACGGGGGATCAGCCCCAGCATTTT.

The genes are TRBV2 and TRBJ2-1; tentative D call: TRBD1 (5 bases). Germline assignment: CDR1 SNHLY and CDR2 FYNNEI. The CDR3 is 15 residues long. Deletions cut 6 bases from V and 2 bases from J, with 14 bases between. The chain's CDR3 is CASRGSRATYNEQFF. The DNA of the CDR3 is TGTGCCAGCAGGGGTTCCAGGGCCACCTACAATGAGCAGTTCTTC. Together with reference TRBV2 and TRBJ2-1, the CDR3 gives the full variable domain: EPEVTQTPSHQVTQMGQEVILRCVPISNHLYFYWYRQILGQKVEFLVSFYNNEISEKSEIFDDQFSVERPDGSNFTLKIRSTKLEDSAMYFCASRGSRATYNEQFFGPGTRLTVL.

This chain links TRBV19 with TRBJ2-2; D is perhaps TRBD1 (6 bases). V was pared by 7 bases and J by 1 base, with 10 bases between. The CDR3 extends over 14 amino acids. Germline V gives CDR1 LNHDA, CDR2 SQIVND (reference sequence). The CDR3 is CASIQGWNTGELFF. CDR3 sequence (DNA): TGTGCCAGTATACAGGGATGGAACACCGGGGAGCTGTTTTTT.

The chain couples TRBV5-3 to TRBJ1-1; 9 positions agree with TRBD1. TRBV5-3 is an open reading frame, and its role is uncertain. V shed 4 bases, J shed 6 bases, and the junction held 13 bases outside the gene matches. The CDR3 loop spans 16 amino acids. This chain's CDR3 is CARSRPGQGLNPEAFF. DNA of the CDR3: TGTGCCAGAAGCCGACCGGGACAGGGATTAAATCCTGAAGCTTTCTTT.

The chain links TRBV27 to TRBJ1-2; D may be TRBD1 (6 bases). The germline gives CDR1 MNHEY, CDR2 SMNVEV (reference sequence). The CDR3 length is 14 residues. V was pared by 3 bases and J by 1 base, with 9 bases between. The CDR3 DNA sequence: TGTGCCAGCAGTTTTGTGGACAGTAACTATGGCTACACCTTC. The encoded protein is CASSFVDSNYGYTF.

The rearrangement uses TRBV25-1 and TRBJ2-1; 8 positions agree with TRBD2. The CDR3 totals 11 residues. Germline CDR1 is MGHDK and CDR2 is SYGVNS. Trimming cost V 9 bases and J 6 bases; bases outside gene matches: 1. CDR3 sequence: CASGTSNEQFF. For the CDR3, the DNA is TGTGCCAGTGGGACTAGCAATGAGCAGTTCTTC.

V is TRBV6-1 and J is TRBJ1-5, with no clear D. V shed 3 bases and J shed 3 bases, with 9 bases lying between them. The CDR3 runs 14 residues. Germline V CDR1 and CDR2: MNHNS, SASEGT. In DNA form, the CDR3 reads TGTGCCAGCAGTGATAAGAGTCCCAATCAGCCCCAGCATTTT. Translating gives CASSDKSPNQPQHF.

CDR3 sequence (DNA): TGTGCCAGCAGCCGGGGGGTGACTAGCGGGAAGTCAGATACGCAGTATTTT. It codes for CASSRGVTSGKSDTQYF. This chain connects TRBV7-2 to TRBJ2-3; 11 bases fit TRBD2. This CDR3 comprises 17 residues. The trim removed 5 bases at V and 4 bases at J, leaving 11 bases unmatched. The germline V gene has CDR1 SGHTA and CDR2 FQGNSA.

This sequence joins TRBV5-1 and TRBJ2-5; 9 bases agree with TRBD2. The CDR3 sequence is 16 residues long. Germline lookup yields CDR1 SGHRS and CDR2 YFSETQ. V trimming: 0 bases; J trimming: 5 bases; junction bases outside the gene matches: 8. The CDR3 reads CASSLGGGALFETQYF. The CDR3 DNA reads TGCGCCAGCAGCTTGGGCGGGGGGGCGCTCTTCGAGACCCAGTACTTC.

The rearrangement uses TRBV7-9 and TRBJ2-3; 9 positions agree with TRBD2. The germline CDR1 and CDR2 sequences are SEHNR and FQNEAQ (reference sequence). The J segment lost 2 bases and the V segment lost 5 bases, leaving 8 bases of the junction unmatched. This CDR3 is built from 16 residues. CDR3 residues: CASSPGTSFFTDTQYF. DNA of the CDR3: TGTGCCAGCAGCCCCGGGACTAGCTTCTTCACAGATACGCAGTATTTT.

V gene TRBV27 combines with J gene TRBJ2-1; 11 bases align to TRBD1. J gave up 11 bases and V 11 bases, and 5 bases lay outside the gene matches. Germline V gene lookup returns CDR1 MNHEY and CDR2 SMNVEV (reference sequence). This CDR3 contains 11 residues. The CDR3 sequence: CAGGTGGKQFF. The CDR3 DNA sequence: TGTGCCGGGGGGACAGGGGGTAAGCAGTTCTTC.

This rearrangement joins TRBV5-4 to TRBJ1-2; the D is unclear. The V end lost 3 bases, the J end lost 5 bases, and 17 bases lay between the germline ends. The CDR3 sequence is 15 residues long. Germline CDR1 SGHNT, CDR2 YYREEE (reference sequence). CDR3 DNA: TGTGCCAGCAGCTCGAGGGCCCGACCCAGTTATGGCTACACCTTC. Residues: CASSSRARPSYGYTF.

The rearrangement links TRBV28 to TRBJ2-3; 10 positions match TRBD2. CDR3 size: 16 residues. V shed 10 bases, J shed 3 bases, and the junction held 13 bases outside the gene matches. Germline V gene data show CDR1 as MDHEN and CDR2 as SYDVKM. Here the CDR3 DNA reads TGTGCCACAGCAAGTTCCGCTAGCGGGAGAACAGATACGCAGTATTTT. Translation: CATASSASGRTDTQYF.

The V and J genes are TRBV24-1 and TRBJ2-2; TRBD1 aligns across 7 bases. The CDR3 is 20 residues long. Germline V lookup: CDR1 KGHDR, CDR2 SFDVKD. Trimming took 9 bases from V and 2 from J; bases not matched to a gene: 23. The DNA for the CDR3 is TGTGCCACCGGGAGAAAGAGGAATGTGGTTGAGGGGGCTAACACCGGGGAGCTGTTTTTT. Its protein is CATGRKRNVVEGANTGELFF.

The rearrangement uses TRBV5-1 and TRBJ2-3; a possible D gene is TRBD1 (6 bases). CDR3 size: 17 residues. Germline V lookup: CDR1 SGHRS, CDR2 YFSETQ. V lost 1 base and J 1 base, leaving 16 bases between the germline ends. The CDR3, as DNA: TGCGCCAGCAGCTTGCAGGGGAAATCACTCGGCACAGATACGCAGTATTTT. Its protein product is CASSLQGKSLGTDTQYF.

This chain links TRBV27 with TRBJ2-3; 12 bases are a match to TRBD1. Trimming cost V 6 bases and J 7 bases; bases outside gene matches: 11. The V gene's germline CDR1 is MNHEY and CDR2 SMNVEV (reference sequence). The length of the CDR3 is 16 residues. CDR3 residues: CASSSSWGQGAYTQYF. DNA of the CDR3: TGTGCCAGCAGCTCCTCCTGGGGACAGGGGGCATATACGCAGTATTTT.

The chain joins TRBV2 to TRBJ2-1; 8 bases map to TRBD2. This CDR3 contains 16 residues. Germline trimming cut 2 bases from V and 6 bases from J; bases unmatched to any gene: 9. Germline V gene data show CDR1 as SNHLY and CDR2 as FYNNEI. The CDR3 is CASSEISGSVGNEQFF. CDR3 nucleotide sequence: TGTGCCAGCAGTGAAATAAGCGGGAGCGTAGGCAATGAGCAGTTCTTC.

The chain couples TRBV19 to TRBJ2-1; 10 bases agree with TRBD2. V gave up 10 bases and J gave up 9 bases; unmatched junction bases: 12. The CDR3 is made up of 14 amino acids. Per the germline V gene, CDR1 is LNHDA and CDR2 is SQIVND (reference sequence). The CDR3 nucleotides are TGTGCCACTCGGAGGGCTAGCGGGAGTGGTGAGCAGTTCTTC. This translates into CATRRASGSGEQFF.

This chain joins TRBV6-2 or TRBV6-3 and TRBJ2-5, with 7 bases aligning to TRBD1. The germline V gene has CDR1 MNHEY and CDR2 SVGEGT. The CDR3 spans 15 residues. V dropped 2 bases and J dropped 4; count of bases not matched to a gene: 7. The CDR3, as DNA: TGTGCCAGCAGTTACCAGGGGGATGTAGGAGAGACCCAGTACTTC. Protein product: CASSYQGDVGETQYF.